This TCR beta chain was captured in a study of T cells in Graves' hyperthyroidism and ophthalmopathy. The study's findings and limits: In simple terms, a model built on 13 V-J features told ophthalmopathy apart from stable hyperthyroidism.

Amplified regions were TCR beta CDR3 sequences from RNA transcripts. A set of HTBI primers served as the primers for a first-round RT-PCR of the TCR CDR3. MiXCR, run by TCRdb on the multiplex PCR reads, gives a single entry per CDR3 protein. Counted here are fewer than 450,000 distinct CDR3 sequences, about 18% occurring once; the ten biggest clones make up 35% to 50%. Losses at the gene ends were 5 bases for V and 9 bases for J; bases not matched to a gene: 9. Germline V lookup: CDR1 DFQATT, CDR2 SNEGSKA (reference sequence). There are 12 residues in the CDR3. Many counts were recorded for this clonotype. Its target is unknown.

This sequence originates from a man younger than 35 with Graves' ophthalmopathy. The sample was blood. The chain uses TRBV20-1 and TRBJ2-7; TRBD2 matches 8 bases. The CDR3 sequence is CSAPLRGGGQYF. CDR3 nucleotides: TGCAGTGCTCCCCTCCGGGGGGGGGGGCAGTACTTC.